In its sample, the clone carrying this TCR beta chain was seen many times. The data are from a study of T-cell memory formation after mild COVID-19. Study-level information: The TCR clusters were mostly specific to one donor.

TCRdb recomputed calls from the 5' RACE reads with MiXCR, one row per CDR3 protein. The sample contains some 450,000 distinct CDR3 sequences, roughly 18% of which appear only once. CDR1 and CDR2 from the germline V gene are SGHTA and FQGNSA. Trimming removed 4 bases from V and 1 base from J, with 13 bases in between. The CDR3 contains 15 residues. This chain joins TRBV7-2 and TRBJ1-1, with D possibly being TRBD1 (5 bases). The sequenced sample was PBMCs or a T cell subset sorted from them (not recorded which). This receptor was identified in a man aged 18 to 30 who had mild COVID-19 (a few samples of this study predate the infection). Cell type and time point are not known. DNA of the CDR3: TGTGCCAGCAGCTCAGGGTCGTTTCAGAACACTGAAGCTTTCTTT. Translating gives CASSSGSFQNTEAFF.